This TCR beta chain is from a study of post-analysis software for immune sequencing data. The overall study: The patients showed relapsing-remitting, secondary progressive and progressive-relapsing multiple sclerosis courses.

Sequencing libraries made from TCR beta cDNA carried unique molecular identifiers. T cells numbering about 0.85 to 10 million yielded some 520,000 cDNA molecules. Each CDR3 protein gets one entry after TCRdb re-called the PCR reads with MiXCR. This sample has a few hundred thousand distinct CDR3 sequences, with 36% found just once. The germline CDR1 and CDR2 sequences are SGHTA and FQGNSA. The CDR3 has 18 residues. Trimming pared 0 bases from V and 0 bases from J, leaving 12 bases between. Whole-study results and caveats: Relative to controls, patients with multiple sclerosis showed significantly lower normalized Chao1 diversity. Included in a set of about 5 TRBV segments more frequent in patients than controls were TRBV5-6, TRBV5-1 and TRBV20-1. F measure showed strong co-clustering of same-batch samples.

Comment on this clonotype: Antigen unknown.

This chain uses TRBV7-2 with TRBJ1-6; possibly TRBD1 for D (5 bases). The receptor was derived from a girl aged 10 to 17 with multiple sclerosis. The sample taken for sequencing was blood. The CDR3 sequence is CASSLADTSSSYNSPLHF. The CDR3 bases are TGTGCCAGCAGCTTAGCGGACACTTCGAGCTCCTATAATTCACCCCTCCACTTT.